These 29 T cell receptor beta chains were sequenced from one sample in a study of T-cell reconstitution after alpha-beta-depleted transplantation in children. A library of TCRbeta sequences, prepared with unique molecular identifiers, was generated. TCRdb itself ran the PCR reads through MiXCR, one entry per CDR3 protein. The top ten hold 14% of the sample, which has more than 500,000 distinct CDR3 sequences, roughly an eighth seen once. The material sequenced was PBMCs, mostly from graft donor cells, taken 180 days after TCRalphabeta/CD19-depleted stem cell transplant. The receptors were gathered from a female patient aged 2-9 years who had a stem cell transplant for aplastic anemia, so the T cells may come from the graft donor.

This chain joins TRBV5-1 and TRBJ2-2; D might be TRBD2 (6 bases). Germline V CDR1 and CDR2: SGHRS, YFSETQ. The V gene lost 4 bases and the J gene lost 3 bases, with 10 bases spanning the gap. The CDR3 runs to 14 residues. The CDR3 loop reads CASSPGLHTGELFF. CDR3 in DNA: TGCGCCAGCAGCCCGGGACTCCACACCGGGGAGCTGTTTTTT. The full variable domain, in which reference TRBV5-1 and TRBJ2-2 provide the parts outside the CDR3, is KAGVTQTPRYLIKTRGQQVTLSCSPISGHRSVSWYQQTPGQGLQFLFEYFSETQRNKGNFPGRFSGRQFSNSRSEMNVSTLELGDSALYLCASSPGLHTGELFFGEGSRLTVL.

Comment on this clonotype: A much bigger clone sits one base away, suggesting this may be a read error. The chain uses TRBV12-3 or TRBV12-4 and TRBJ2-6, with D possibly TRBD1 on 5 matching bases. The CDR3 spans 14 residues. The CDR3 loop is CASSLASGANGLTF. DNA for the CDR3: TGTGCCAGCAGTTTGGCCTCTGGGGCCAACGGCCTGACTTTC.

The table lists this clonotype with many counts. The chain carries TRBV11-2 and TRBJ2-1; no definite D call. V was clipped by 5 bases and J by 0 bases, with 20 bases between them. CDR1 is SGHAT and CDR2 is FQNNGV in the germline V gene. The CDR3 has 18 amino acids. The CDR3: CASSPTLLFQSSYNEQFF. CDR3 nucleotide sequence: TGTGCCAGCAGCCCGACCCTACTATTTCAAAGCTCCTACAATGAGCAGTTCTTC. The full variable domain, rest sourced from reference TRBV11-2 and TRBJ2-1, is EAGVAQSPRYKIIEKRQSVAFWCNPISGHATLYWYQQILGQGPKLLIQFQNNGVVDDSQLPKDRFSAERLKGVDSTLKIQPAKLEDSAVYLCASSPTLLFQSSYNEQFFGPGTRLTVL.

The V gene is TRBV10-3, the J gene TRBJ2-1; either TRBD1 or TRBD2 may fit D (5 bases each). The V end lost 10 bases, the J end lost 8 bases, and 21 bases lay between the germline ends. The CDR3 loop spans 14 amino acids. Germline V gives CDR1 ENHRY, CDR2 SYGVKD. This chain's CDR3 is CATTRGPQVHEQFF. CDR3 nucleotide sequence: TGTGCCACCACTCGGGGCCCTCAAGTCCATGAGCAGTTCTTC.

The chain has TRBV6-2 or TRBV6-3 and TRBJ1-5; D is perhaps TRBD1 (5 bases). V lost 6 bases, J lost 7 bases, and 13 bases lay in between. CDR3 size: 13 residues. Germline loops: CDR1 MNHEY, CDR2 SVGEGT. The CDR3 protein is CASRSREEQPQHF. In nucleotides, the CDR3 is TGTGCCAGCAGGAGCAGGGAGGAGCAGCCCCAGCATTTT.

The V call is TRBV7-2, the J call TRBJ2-7; D may be TRBD1 or TRBD2 (5 bases each). The CDR3 sequence is 15 residues long. CDR1 is SGHTA, CDR2 FQGNSA, per germline. Trimming shortened V by 0 bases and J by 2 bases, and 11 bases separated the two germline ends. CDR3 DNA sequence: TGTGCCAGCAGCTTAGCGGGGGTTGGGACCTACGAGCAGTACTTC. Protein product: CASSLAGVGTYEQYF.

V gene TRBV3-1 combines with J gene TRBJ2-1; D ambiguous. The CDR3 is made up of 16 amino acids. V was shortened by 0 bases and J by 4 bases, with 13 bases between the two germline ends. Looked up from germline, CDR1 is LGHDT and CDR2 is YNNKEL (reference sequence). The CDR3 protein is CASSQDDIVPYNEQFF. The CDR3 coding sequence is TGTGCCAGCAGCCAAGATGACATAGTACCGTACAATGAGCAGTTCTTC.

This clonotype was seen ten or more times. The J gene is TRBJ2-1, the V gene TRBV12-3 or TRBV12-4, with TRBD2 identical over 11 bases. Unmatched junction bases numbered 11, after V lost 6 bases and J lost 4 bases. This CDR3 is built from 17 residues. The CDR3 nucleotides are TGTGCCAGCAGCCATCCCGGGACTAGCGGACAATACAATGAGCAGTTCTTC. This encodes CASSHPGTSGQYNEQFF.

In this sample, this clonotype turned up many times. The chain joins TRBV7-9 to TRBJ1-1, with D possibly TRBD1 on 6 matching bases. Trimming took off 2 bases at V and 4 bases at J, with 8 bases between the two ends. Germline CDR1 reads SEHNR; CDR2 reads FQNEAQ (reference sequence). The CDR3 has 13 amino acids. The CDR3 nucleotides are TGTGCCAGCAGCTTACAGGGGTGCACTGAAGCTTTCTTT. Translating it yields CASSLQGCTEAFF.

This clonotype has a handful of counts. The V call is TRBV29-1, the J call TRBJ1-2; the D gene is possibly TRBD1 (6 bases). The CDR3 runs 13 residues. Germline loops: CDR1 SQVTM, CDR2 ANQGSEA. V lost 6 bases to trimming and J lost 4 bases, with 15 bases between them. Here the CDR3 reads CSVLTGNSYGYTF. The CDR3 coding sequence is TGCAGCGTGTTAACAGGGAATAGCTATGGCTACACCTTC.

This clonotype was seen at least ten times. CDR3: CASSDRADTQYF. CDR3 nucleotide sequence: TGTGCCAGCAGCGACAGGGCAGATACGCAGTATTTT. The genes are TRBV11-1 and TRBJ2-3; 7 bases align to TRBD1. This CDR3 contains 12 residues. Germline CDR1 is SGHAT and CDR2 is FQDESV (reference sequence). V lost 5 bases to trimming and J lost 4 bases; unmatched junction nucleotides: 0.

This clonotype has only a few counts. The genes are TRBV14 and TRBJ1-1; possibly TRBD1 for D (6 bases). V was clipped by 1 base and J by 4 bases, with 7 bases between them. The CDR3 consists of 13 residues. CDR1 and CDR2 from the germline V gene are SGHDN and FVKESK. CDR3 protein: CASSQVRGTEAFF. The CDR3 bases are TGTGCCAGCAGCCAAGTCAGGGGCACTGAAGCTTTCTTT.

The chain has TRBV5-1 and TRBJ2-1, with 15 bases lining up with TRBD2. The CDR3 has 15 amino acids. Germline V gives CDR1 SGHRS, CDR2 YFSETQ. J lost 11 bases, V lost 5 bases, and 8 bases had no gene match. CDR3 protein: CASRAGTSGGSQQFF. CDR3 DNA sequence: TGCGCCAGCAGGGCCGGGACTAGCGGGGGGAGTCAGCAGTTCTTC. The variable domain in full, completed from reference TRBV5-1 and TRBJ2-1, reads KAGVTQTPRYLIKTRGQQVTLSCSPISGHRSVSWYQQTPGQGLQFLFEYFSETQRNKGNFPGRFSGRQFSNSRSEMNVSTLELGDSALYLCASRAGTSGGSQQFFGPGTRLTVL.

This clonotype was observed at least ten times. This chain uses TRBV29-1 with TRBJ2-5; D remains unclear. V was cut by 2 bases and J by 1 base, with 5 bases left in between. Germline V lookup: CDR1 SQVTM, CDR2 ANQGSEA. The CDR3 totals 12 residues. The CDR3 DNA is TGCAGCGTTGAAAGTCCCCAAGAGACCCAGTACTTC. It is translated as CSVESPQETQYF.

This clonotype was observed a few times. The chain joins TRBV12-5 to TRBJ2-7; 7 positions agree with TRBD2. The CDR3 consists of 14 residues. Losses at the gene ends were 3 bases for V and 1 base for J; bases not matched to a gene: 3. Germline V gene sequence: CDR1 LGHNT, CDR2 FRNRAP. The CDR3 DNA follows: TGTGCTAGTGGTTTTAGCGGGCCATCCTACGAGCAGTACGTC. Its translation is CASGFSGPSYEQYV.

This sequence joins TRBV7-7 and TRBJ2-3; the match to TRBD2 covers 7 bases. The germline V gene has CDR1 SSHAT and CDR2 FNYEAQ (reference sequence). The junction had 8 bases not matched to a gene; V was cut back by 3 bases and J by 5 bases. This CDR3 region has 15 residues. CDR3 residues: CASSLGWGGRDTQYF. As DNA, the CDR3 is TGTGCCAGCAGCTTGGGTTGGGGGGGACGAGATACGCAGTATTTT. Using reference TRBV7-7 and TRBJ2-3 for the parts outside the CDR3, the full variable domain is GAGVSQSPRYKVTKRGQDVTLRCDPISSHATLYWYQQALGQGPEFLTYFNYEAQPDKSGLPSDRFSAERPEGSISTLTIQRTEQRDSAMYRCASSLGWGGRDTQYFGPGTRLTVL.

The chain carries TRBV28 and TRBJ2-6, with D uncertain. CDR1 MDHEN and CDR2 SYDVKM come from the germline V gene. V was pared by 2 bases and J by 0 bases, with 8 bases between. There are 16 residues in the CDR3. The CDR3 protein is CASSLQGLSGANVLTF. CDR3 bases: TGTGCCAGCAGTTTACAAGGCCTCTCTGGGGCCAACGTCCTGACTTTC.

This clonotype appeared many times. The chain couples TRBV24-1 to TRBJ2-2, with D unresolved. Germline assignment: CDR1 KGHDR and CDR2 SFDVKD. The CDR3 covers 13 residues. V was pared by 2 bases and J by 9 bases, with 9 bases between. CDR3 loop: CATSDYKGWELFF. As DNA, the CDR3 is TGTGCCACCAGTGATTATAAAGGGTGGGAGCTGTTTTTT.

This clonotype has more than one count but fewer than ten. The rearrangement uses TRBV5-1 and TRBJ2-3; possibly TRBD2 for D (5 bases). The germline gives CDR1 SGHRS, CDR2 YFSETQ. The CDR3 sequence is 15 residues long. V was pared by 0 bases and J by 2 bases, with 10 bases between. CDR3 loop: CASSLERGVTDTQYF. The CDR3 nucleotides are TGCGCCAGCAGCTTGGAACGGGGAGTCACAGATACGCAGTATTTT.

This clonotype has ten or more counts. The J gene is TRBJ2-2, the V gene TRBV27; the D is unclear. CDR1 and CDR2 (germline): MNHEY, SMNVEV (reference sequence). Trimming pared 1 base from V and 7 bases from J, leaving 4 bases between. This CDR3 has 12 amino acids. CDR3 amino acids: CASSLYYGELFF. CDR3 sequence (DNA): TGTGCCAGCAGTTTATACTACGGGGAGCTGTTTTTT.

The chain combines TRBV14 with TRBJ2-5, with a weak D call TRBD2 (6 bases). CDR3 length equals 18 residues. CDR1 and CDR2 from the germline V gene are SGHDN and FVKESK. V lost 4 bases, J lost 1 base, and 22 bases lay in between. CDR3 sequence (DNA): TGTGCCAGCAGCCGTTTCGCTACGGGGAGGACCTCCCAAGAGACCCAGTACTTC. This codes for CASSRFATGRTSQETQYF.

The V gene is TRBV27, the J gene TRBJ2-7; D may be TRBD2 (6 bases). The CDR3 consists of 13 residues. The germline CDR1 and CDR2 sequences are MNHEY and SMNVEV (reference sequence). Trimming took 6 bases from V and 4 from J, leaving 13 bases between them. The CDR3 region is CASRGLSSYEQYV. Written as DNA, the CDR3 is TGTGCCAGCAGGGGACTGAGCAGTTACGAGCAGTACGTC.

The chain has TRBV28 and TRBJ2-7; the match to TRBD2 covers 9 bases. The length of the CDR3 is 15 residues. V lost 8 bases to trimming and J lost 1 base; unmatched junction nucleotides: 9. Per germline, CDR1 MDHEN and CDR2 SYDVKM. In DNA, the CDR3 is TGTGCCAGCCGGCGGGCGGGAGGGCCTTCCTACGAGCAGTACTTC. It is translated as CASRRAGGPSYEQYF.

A few counts support this clonotype. The chain employs TRBV27 and TRBJ2-4; 10 nucleotides agree with TRBD1. CDR1 is MNHEY, CDR2 SMNVEV, per germline (reference sequence). V trimming: 0 bases; J trimming: 7 bases; junction bases outside the gene matches: 12. This CDR3 is 18 amino acids long. The CDR3 nucleotides are TGTGCCAGCAGTTTATCGGGGAGACAGGGGGCGCGGGTGAACATTCAGTACTTC. Amino acids: CASSLSGRQGARVNIQYF.

This clonotype was picked up many times. The gene calls are TRBV28 and TRBJ2-3; the D gene could be TRBD1 or TRBD2 (5 bases each). Germline-derived CDR1 and CDR2 are MDHEN and SYDVKM. The V gene lost 9 bases and the J gene lost 9 bases, with 16 bases spanning the gap. The CDR3 is made up of 12 amino acids. The CDR3 DNA reads as TGTGCCAGTACACCGGGACCCAGGACGCAGTATTTT. Its translation: CASTPGPRTQYF.

This clonotype has only a few counts. The chain carries TRBV7-6 and TRBJ2-7, with 16 bases matching TRBD2. This CDR3 region has 17 residues. The junction had 4 bases not matched to a gene; V was cut back by 5 bases and J by 0 bases. CDR1 and CDR2 (germline): SGHVS, FNYEAQ. The CDR3 nucleotides read TGTGCCAGCAGCCTGGGACTAGCGGGAGGGATCTCCTACGAGCAGTACTTC. This encodes CASSLGLAGGISYEQYF.

The chain carries TRBV28 and TRBJ1-1; D call uncertain. Looked up from germline, CDR1 is MDHEN and CDR2 is SYDVKM. CDR3 length: 14 amino acids. With 5 bases removed from V and 6 bases from J, the gap between germline ends came to 16 bases. The CDR3 coding sequence is TGTGCCAGCAGTCCTCCCCTGATTTGGGCTGAAGCTTTCTTT. Encoded protein: CASSPPLIWAEAFF.

The genes are TRBV3-2 and TRBJ2-7; the table's D call of TRBD2 was not tested on the DNA. TRBV3-2 is annotated as a pseudogene. CDR3 length: 15 residues. DNA for the CDR3: TGTGCCAGCAGCCAAGGGGTCGGGAGTATCTACGAGCAGTACTTC. It codes for CASSQGVGSIYEQYF.

This clonotype was observed a handful of times. This rearrangement joins TRBV7-9 to TRBJ1-3, with TRBD1 matching over 11 bases. J was trimmed by 0 bases and V by 5 bases; bases with no gene match: 6. Germline values: CDR1 SEHNR, CDR2 FQNEAQ (reference sequence). CDR3 length: 17 amino acids. CDR3 nucleotides: TGTGCCAGCAGCATCGGACAGGGGGCCTCCTCTGGAAACACCATATATTTT. Its protein is CASSIGQGASSGNTIYF.